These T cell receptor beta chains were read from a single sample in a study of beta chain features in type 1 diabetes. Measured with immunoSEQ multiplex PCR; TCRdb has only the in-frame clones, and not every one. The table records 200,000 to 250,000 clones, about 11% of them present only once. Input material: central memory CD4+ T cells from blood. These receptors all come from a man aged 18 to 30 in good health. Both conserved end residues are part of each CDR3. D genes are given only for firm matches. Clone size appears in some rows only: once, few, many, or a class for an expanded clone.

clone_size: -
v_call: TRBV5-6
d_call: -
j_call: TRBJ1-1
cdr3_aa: CASSLYRLMNTEAFF
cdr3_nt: TGTGCCAGCAGCTTGTACAGGTTAATGAACACTGAAGCTTTCTTT

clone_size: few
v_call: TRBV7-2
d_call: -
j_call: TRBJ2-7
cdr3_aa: CASSLEGGHARPYEQYF
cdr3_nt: TGTGCCAGCAGCTTAGAGGGAGGCCATGCGCGACCATACGAGCAGTACTTC

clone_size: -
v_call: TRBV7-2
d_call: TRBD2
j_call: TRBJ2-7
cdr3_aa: CARCPREDSYEQYF
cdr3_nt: TGTGCCAGGTGCCCGCGGGAGGACTCCTACGAGCAGTACTTC

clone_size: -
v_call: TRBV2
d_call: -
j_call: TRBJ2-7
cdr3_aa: CASFGTSSEQYF
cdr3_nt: TGTGCCAGCTTCGGAACTAGCTCCGAGCAGTACTTC

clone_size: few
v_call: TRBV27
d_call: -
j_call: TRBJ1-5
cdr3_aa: CASSPHNQPQHF
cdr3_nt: TGTGCCAGCAGTCCTCACAATCAGCCCCAGCATTTT

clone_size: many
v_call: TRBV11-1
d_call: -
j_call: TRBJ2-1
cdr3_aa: CASSRGAGTYNEQFF
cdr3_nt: TGTGCCAGCAGCCGGGGAGCAGGGACCTACAATGAGCAGTTCTTC

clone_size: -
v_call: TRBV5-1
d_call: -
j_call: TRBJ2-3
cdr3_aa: CASTIDAGDTQYF
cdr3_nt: TGCGCCAGCACTATCGACGCCGGAGATACGCAGTATTTT

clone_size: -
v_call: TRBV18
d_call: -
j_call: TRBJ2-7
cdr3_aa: CASSPYTGFYEQYF
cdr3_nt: TGTGCCAGCTCACCCTATACGGGGTTCTACGAGCAGTACTTC

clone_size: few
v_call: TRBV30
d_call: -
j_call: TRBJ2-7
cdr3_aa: CAWSAVNEQYF
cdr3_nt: TGTGCCTGGAGCGCCGTCAACGAGCAGTACTTC

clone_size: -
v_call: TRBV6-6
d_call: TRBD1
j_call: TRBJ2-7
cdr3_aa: CASRTGQGLNEQYF
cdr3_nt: TGTGCCAGCAGAACCGGACAGGGGTTAAACGAGCAGTACTTC